This T cell receptor (beta chain) comes out of a study of blood T cell repertoires in COVID-19. Study context: The United States, Italy and Spain supplied acute and convalescent COVID-19 samples. The cDNA or gDNA used as material had been derived from T cells, B-cell-depleted T cells, or PBMCs.

The CDR3 loop spans 16 amino acids. Deletions cut 1 base from V and 2 bases from J, with 13 bases between. In germline, CDR1 is LNHNV, CDR2 YYDKDF (reference sequence). Original methodology: Reference gene primer amplification in the assay estimated nucleated cell counts. The table came from immunoSEQ multiplex PCR; TCRdb's copy has only in-frame clones and leaves some out. Clone size and V and J calls were adopted from that table, with D and trimming inferred from the DNA. The table records 200,000 or so clones, less than 90% of them present only once. The gene calls are TRBV15 and TRBJ2-3; a possible D gene is TRBD2 (5 bases). The sample consisted of peripheral blood. The source is a man in his sixties or seventies with active or convalescent COVID-19. CDR3 DNA: TGTGCCACCAGCAGAGGGGAAGGAGGTCCCACAGATACGCAGTATTTT. Protein sequence: CATSRGEGGPTDTQYF.